Below, 3 T cell receptor beta chains from the same sample are listed, as sequenced in a study of a mutant IDH1 vaccine in newly diagnosed glioma. Their antigens are not known. Time point defined: week 47, end of study. The content of each vaccine dose was 300 ug of mutant IDH1 20-mer peptide, and topical imiquimod accompanied it. Method: immunoSEQ multiplex PCR; TCRdb's copy keeps in-frame clones and lacks some. The sample holds 50,000 to 65,000 clones; 65% are singletons and the top ten take under 5.5%. The sequencing here drew on peripheral blood mononuclear cells (PBMCs), taken from a glioma patient whose treatment included an IDH1 peptide vaccine. All receptors come from a man in his forties with glioma. Some clones in this sample may be carry-over from other donors' samples.

The chain carries TRBV2 and TRBJ1-5; TRBD1 aligns across 8 bases. Germline CDR1 reads SNHLY; CDR2 reads FYNNEI. Germline trimming cut 6 bases from V and 2 bases from J; bases unmatched to any gene: 12. The CDR3 is 17 residues long. The CDR3 coding sequence is TGTGCCAGCAGCGGGCCAGGGGGCGCCTGGGGCAATCAGCCCCAGCATTTT. Its protein is CASSGPGGAWGNQPQHF.

V usage is TRBV11-2 and J usage is TRBJ2-2; D assignment may be TRBD1 or TRBD2 (6 bases each). V lost 2 bases to trimming and J lost 8 bases, with 12 bases between them. The V gene's germline CDR1 is SGHAT and CDR2 FQNNGV. The CDR3 length is 14 residues. The CDR3 is CASSLFGGRGELFF. In nucleotides, the CDR3 is TGTGCCAGCAGCTTATTTGGGGGGCGAGGGGAGCTGTTTTTT. The whole variable domain, remainder taken from reference TRBV11-2 and TRBJ2-2, is EAGVAQSPRYKIIEKRQSVAFWCNPISGHATLYWYQQILGQGPKLLIQFQNNGVVDDSQLPKDRFSAERLKGVDSTLKIQPAKLEDSAVYLCASSLFGGRGELFFGEGSRLTVL.

The chain recombines TRBV2 with TRBJ2-6; 7 bases are a match to TRBD1. V lost 5 bases and J lost 2; bases outside the gene matches: 6. The germline gives CDR1 SNHLY, CDR2 FYNNEI. The CDR3 length is 16 residues. The CDR3 coding sequence is TGTGCCAGCAGTTTGACAGGGTATCCTGGGGCCAACGTCCTGACTTTC. Amino acid sequence: CASSLTGYPGANVLTF.